What follows are 10 T cell receptor beta chains derived from one specimen sequenced in a study of lymphopenia after photon versus proton radiotherapy. Using immunoSEQ multiplex PCR, the repertoire was profiled, and TCRdb retains in-frame clones only, with some absent. The data contain 20,000 or so clones, 84% of them singletons. This material consisted of peripheral blood, taken from a patient treated with photon-based radiotherapy. These TCRs come from a woman aged 45-59 years with pancreatic cancer.

This chain joins TRBV28 and TRBJ2-7; D possibly corresponds to TRBD2 (6 bases). Germline CDR1 MDHEN, CDR2 SYDVKM. Trimming cost V 3 bases and J 1 base, with 19 bases left between them. The CDR3 sequence is 17 residues long. CDR3 coding DNA: TGTGCCAGCAGTTTCCGAAGTTGGGGGAGGCAGTCCTACGAGCAGTACTTC. Amino acid sequence: CASSFRSWGRQSYEQYF.

CDR3 amino acids: CASSLESFRASGISDTQYF. DNA of the CDR3: TGTGCCAGCAGCTTAGAGAGCTTTCGGGCTAGCGGGATTTCCGATACGCAGTATTTT. This chain links TRBV7-2 with TRBJ2-3; TRBD2 matches at 9 bases. V trimming: 1 base; J trimming: 6 bases; junction bases outside the gene matches: 17. This CDR3 is built from 19 residues. From germline, CDR1 is SGHTA and CDR2 FQGNSA.

This rearrangement joins TRBV4-1 to TRBJ2-3; 15 bases align to TRBD2. The junction had 7 bases not matched to a gene; V was cut back by 3 bases and J by 6 bases. Germline V gives CDR1 MGHRA, CDR2 YSYEKL. This CDR3 spans 17 amino acids. The CDR3 nucleotides read TGCGCCAGCAGCCACTTAACCGGGACTAGCGGGGGGGATACGCAGTATTTT. It translates to CASSHLTGTSGGDTQYF.

This clone was seen more than once but under ten times. The V call is TRBV19, the J call TRBJ1-4; tentative D call: TRBD1 (5 bases). CDR1 LNHDA and CDR2 SQIVND come from the germline V gene (reference sequence). Trimming stripped 6 bases from V and 0 bases from J, with 11 bases between. The CDR3 consists of 15 residues. This chain's CDR3 is CASRSTAATNEKLFF. The CDR3 DNA reads as TGTGCCAGTAGGTCGACAGCTGCAACTAATGAAAAACTGTTTTTT. Complete variable domain (other parts from reference TRBV19 and TRBJ1-4): DGGITQSPKYLFRKEGQNVTLSCEQNLNHDAMYWYRQDPGQGLRLIYYSQIVNDFQKGDIAEGYSVSREKKESFPLTVTSAQKNPTAFYLCASRSTAATNEKLFFGSGTQLSVL.

The V and J genes are TRBV7-2 and TRBJ2-2; 7 bases are shared with TRBD1. V gave up 5 bases and J gave up 1 base; unmatched junction bases: 10. The CDR3 totals 17 residues. Germline values: CDR1 SGHTA, CDR2 FQGNSA. DNA of the CDR3: TGTGCCAGCAGCCACAACAGGGGTTCGGGGAACACCGGGGAGCTGTTTTTT. It specifies CASSHNRGSGNTGELFF.

The rearrangement uses TRBV18 and TRBJ2-7; D not certain. The V end was cut by 2 bases, the J end by 3 bases, with 17 bases between. This CDR3 contains 16 residues. Looked up from germline, CDR1 is KGHSH and CDR2 is LQKENI. The CDR3: CASSPNVVGRHYEQYF. CDR3 coding DNA: TGTGCCAGCTCACCAAACGTGGTCGGCCGCCACTACGAGCAGTACTTC.

The chain has TRBV30 and TRBJ2-2; 7 nucleotides line up with TRBD2. J lost 4 bases, V lost 3 bases, and 5 bases had no gene match. Germline V gene lookup returns CDR1 GTSNPN and CDR2 SVGIG (reference sequence). The CDR3 is made up of 14 amino acids. CDR3 DNA: TGTGCCTGGAGGTTGGGAGGGGCCACCGGGGAGCTGTTTTTT. This sequence encodes CAWRLGGATGELFF. The complete variable domain, with remaining parts taken from reference TRBV30 and TRBJ2-2, reads SQTIHQWPATLVQPVGSPLSLECTVEGTSNPNLYWYRQAAGRGLQLLFYSVGIGQISSEVPQNLSASRPQDRQFILSSKKLLLSDSGFYLCAWRLGGATGELFFGEGSRLTVL.

The V gene is TRBV7-2, the J gene TRBJ2-2, with unresolved D. Germline assignment: CDR1 SGHTA and CDR2 FQGNSA. Trimming shortened V by 1 base and J by 0 bases, and 15 bases separated the two germline ends. This CDR3 comprises 18 residues. CDR3 bases: TGTGCCAGCAGCTTAGAACCGACGGCGTTCGCGAACACCGGGGAGCTGTTTTTT. The encoded protein is CASSLEPTAFANTGELFF.

This clone came up once. This sequence joins TRBV30 and TRBJ2-5; TRBD1 aligns across 7 bases. Germline-derived CDR1 and CDR2 are GTSNPN and SVGIG (reference sequence). J lost 1 base, V lost 3 bases, and 2 bases had no gene match. The CDR3 runs to 13 residues. The CDR3 sequence is CAWSGDSQETQYF. DNA for the CDR3: TGTGCCTGGAGCGGGGACAGCCAAGAGACCCAGTACTTC.

This chain uses TRBV30 with TRBJ1-3; D is ambiguous. The germline V gene has CDR1 GTSNPN and CDR2 SVGIG (reference sequence). Trimming shortened V by 0 bases and J by 7 bases, and 7 bases separated the two germline ends. The CDR3 contains 12 residues. The CDR3 sequence: CAWSVQHNTIYF. The CDR3 region has the DNA TGTGCCTGGAGTGTACAACACAACACCATATATTTT.